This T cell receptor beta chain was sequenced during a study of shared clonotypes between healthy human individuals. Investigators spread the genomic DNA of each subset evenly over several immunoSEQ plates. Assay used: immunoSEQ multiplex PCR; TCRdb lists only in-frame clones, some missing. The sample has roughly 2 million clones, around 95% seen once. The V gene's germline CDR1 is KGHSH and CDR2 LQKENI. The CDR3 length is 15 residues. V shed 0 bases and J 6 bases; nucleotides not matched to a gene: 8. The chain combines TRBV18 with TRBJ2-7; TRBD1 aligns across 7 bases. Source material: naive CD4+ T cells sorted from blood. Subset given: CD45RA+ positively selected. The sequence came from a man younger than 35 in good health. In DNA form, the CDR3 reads TGTGCCAGCTCACCACCTTGGCCAGGGGGTGGCGAGCAGTACTTC. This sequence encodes CASSPPWPGGGEQYF.